This T cell receptor beta chain was identified in a study of monozygotic twins with inflammatory bowel disease. Remarks on this clonotype: Antigen unknown.

Germline assignment: CDR1 SGHKS and CDR2 YYEKEE (reference sequence). This CDR3 contains 15 residues. Whole-study findings and limits: Reduced clonotype sharing with other individuals was observed in IBD patients relative to healthy twins, especially with disease activity.

The RNA usage for each TCR library was approximately 3,500 ng of total RNA. A template switching step added UMIs, each with a 6-nucleotide sample barcode. Reprocessing the 5' RACE reads, TCRdb reports a single entry for every CDR3 protein and omits DNA. This repertoire includes fewer than 550,000 distinct CDR3 sequences. The V and J genes are TRBV5-5 and TRBJ2-2. This clonotype was sampled from a human donor with ulcerative colitis or Crohn's disease, or a healthy co-twin of an affected twin (not recorded which). Material for sequencing was blood. The CDR3 reads CASSLARGITGELFF.